A selection of T cell receptor beta chains follows, all from one sample in a study of blood T cell repertoires in COVID-19. Clones were read by immunoSEQ multiplex PCR, and TCRdb kept only the in-frame ones, dropping some. This sample has 90,000 to 120,000 clones, with just over 90% found just once. The source material was peripheral blood. These receptors came from a young woman with acute or convalescent COVID-19. The CDR3 runs from the conserved cysteine through the conserved F or W. The D gene is left open where the match is weak. Clone size appears in some rows only: once, few, many, or a class for an expanded clone.

J,size,V,D,CDR3,DNA
TRBJ1-1,.,TRBV30,.,CASFGGASTEAFF,TGTGCCTCTTTTGGGGGGGCAAGCACTGAAGCTTTCTTT
TRBJ1-5,.,TRBV6-4,.,CASSVSYSNQPQHF,TGTGCCAGCAGTGTTTCTTATAGCAATCAGCCCCAGCATTTT
TRBJ2-7,.,TRBV19,TRBD1,CASRAGTGVYEQYF,TGTGCCAGTAGAGCCGGGACAGGGGTCTACGAGCAGTACTTC
TRBJ1-2,.,TRBV10-3,.,CAISESRENGYTF,TGTGCCATCAGTGAGTCTAGAGAGAATGGCTACACCTTC
TRBJ2-1,.,TRBV4-2,TRBD2,CASSQVLGLANEQFF,TGTGCCAGCAGCCAAGTGTTAGGACTAGCGAATGAGCAGTTCTTC
TRBJ1-4,.,TRBV19,.,CASSTAANEKLFF,TGTGCCAGTAGTACTGCAGCTAATGAAAAACTGTTTTTT
TRBJ1-5,.,TRBV5-1,.,CASSLDGAGNQPQHF,TGCGCCAGCAGCTTGGATGGGGCTGGCAATCAGCCCCAGCATTTT
TRBJ1-1,.,TRBV3-1/TRBV3-2,.,CASSRLAGRTEAFF,TGTGCCAGCAGCCGACTGGCGGGTAGAACTGAAGCTTTCTTT
TRBJ2-2,.,TRBV6-1,.,CASSEGVTSQATGELFF,TGTGCCAGCAGTGAAGGCGTAACTTCTCAAGCGACCGGGGAGCTGTTTTTT
TRBJ2-7,.,TRBV7-3,TRBD1,CASSSQTGAMDEQYF,TGTGCCAGCAGCTCACAGACAGGGGCAATGGACGAGCAGTACTTC
TRBJ2-3,.,TRBV4-2,TRBD2,CASSQMGLAGGVTDTQYF,TGTGCCAGCAGCCAAATGGGACTAGCGGGGGGGGTCACAGATACGCAGTATTTT
TRBJ2-2,.,TRBV7-2,.,CASSLPGTGELFF,TGTGCCAGCAGCTTACCGGGCACCGGGGAGCTGTTTTTT
TRBJ2-1,once,TRBV28,TRBD1,CASSSRRDSPHNEQFF,TGTGCCAGCAGTTCCCGAAGGGACAGCCCCCACAATGAGCAGTTCTTC
TRBJ2-1,.,TRBV10-2,TRBD2,CASSRGRAGYNEQFF,TGCGCCAGCAGTCGAGGGAGGGCCGGTTACAATGAGCAGTTCTTC
TRBJ1-1,.,TRBV11-3,.,CASSLAGGTEAFF,TGTGCCAGCAGCTTAGCCGGAGGTACTGAAGCTTTCTTT
TRBJ2-7,.,TRBV28,TRBD2,CASSPGGGYEQYF,TGTGCCAGCAGTCCTGGGGGGGGCTACGAGCAGTACTTC
TRBJ2-1,.,TRBV28,TRBD1,CASSSAGTGTYNEQFF,TGTGCCAGCAGCTCCGCCGGGACAGGGACTTACAATGAGCAGTTCTTC
TRBJ1-1,.,TRBV2,.,CASSEQGTLTEAFF,TGTGCCAGCAGTGAACAGGGGACGCTCACTGAAGCTTTCTTT
TRBJ2-1,.,TRBV4-3,TRBD2,CASSQDNGGRTYNEQFF,TGCGCCAGCAGCCAAGATAACGGCGGGAGAACTTACAATGAGCAGTTCTTC
TRBJ2-1,once,TRBV2,.,CASSGILRGITGNEQFF,TGTGCCAGCAGTGGGATCCTTCGCGGCATAACAGGGAATGAGCAGTTCTTC
TRBJ2-2,.,TRBV28,TRBD2,CASSLKTSGSGLGELFF,TGTGCCAGCAGTCTAAAGACTAGCGGGAGTGGTCTTGGGGAGCTGTTTTTT
TRBJ1-1,.,TRBV24-1,.,CATSGRGSTEAFF,TGTGCCACCAGTGGTCGGGGTAGCACTGAAGCTTTCTTT
TRBJ2-7,.,TRBV5-6,TRBD2,CASSKGLAGGGYEQYF,TGTGCCAGCAGCAAGGGCTTAGCGGGAGGCGGCTACGAGCAGTACTTC
TRBJ2-7,.,TRBV7-9,TRBD2,CASKGVLAGGVEQYF,TGTGCCAGCAAAGGGGTGCTAGCGGGGGGTGTCGAGCAGTACTTC
TRBJ1-6,.,TRBV6-2/TRBV6-3,.,CASSYSSHFPLHF,TGTGCCAGCAGTTACTCGTCACATTTCCCCCTCCACTTT
TRBJ1-2,.,TRBV2,.,CASSITGGKGGYTF,TGTGCCAGCAGTATTACTGGGGGCAAGGGCGGCTACACCTTC
TRBJ2-1,.,TRBV9,.,CASSPTPEGPYQFF,TGTGCCAGCAGCCCCACACCCGAGGGTCCCTATCAGTTCTTC
TRBJ2-5,.,TRBV10-3,.,CAISEWPGEEETQYF,TGTGCCATCAGTGAGTGGCCAGGCGAAGAAGAGACCCAGTACTTC
TRBJ1-1,.,TRBV5-5,TRBD1,CASSADRGGVNTEAFF,TGTGCCAGCAGCGCTGACAGGGGCGGTGTGAACACTGAAGCTTTCTTT
TRBJ1-2,.,TRBV28,.,CASSFDGNYGYTF,TGTGCCAGCAGTTTTGACGGGAACTATGGCTACACCTTC
TRBJ1-1,.,TRBV5-8,TRBD1,CASSHGRTGATTEAFF,TGTGCCAGCAGCCACGGAAGGACAGGGGCGACCACTGAAGCTTTCTTT
TRBJ2-1,.,TRBV10-1,.,CASSELSYEQFF,TGCGCCAGCAGTGAACTAAGTTATGAGCAGTTCTTC
TRBJ1-2,.,TRBV5-4,TRBD1,CASSLQGVRGDYGYTF,TGTGCCAGCAGCTTACAGGGGGTCAGGGGCGACTATGGCTACACCTTC
TRBJ1-2,.,TRBV6-5,.,CASSPPGGYGYTF,TGTGCCAGCAGCCCACCTGGGGGGTATGGCTACACCTTC
TRBJ2-7,.,TRBV5-1,TRBD1,CASSWDRGGKQYF,TGCGCCAGCAGCTGGGACAGGGGAGGTAAGCAGTACTTC
TRBJ2-7,.,TRBV7-2,.,CASSLVGRLDEQYF,TGTGCCAGCAGCTTAGTGGGGAGGCTGGACGAGCAGTACTTC
TRBJ1-5,.,TRBV11-2,.,CASSLVADQPQHF,TGTGCCAGCAGCTTAGTGGCCGATCAGCCCCAGCATTTT
TRBJ2-3,.,TRBV19,.,CASRSSGDTQYF,TGTGCCAGTAGGTCATCGGGGGATACGCAGTATTTT
TRBJ2-5,.,TRBV6-6,TRBD1,CASSYRDRVETQYF,TGTGCCAGCAGTTACCGGGACAGGGTAGAGACCCAGTACTTC
TRBJ1-6,.,TRBV5-5,.,CASSLDGGLSPLHF,TGTGCCAGCAGCTTGGATGGCGGCCTTTCACCCCTCCACTTT
TRBJ2-3,.,TRBV6-6,TRBD2,CASSPGLVTDTQYF,TGTGCCAGCAGTCCTGGACTAGTCACAGATACGCAGTATTTT
TRBJ2-5,.,TRBV3-1/TRBV3-2,.,CASSQDWGEAGETQYF,TGTGCCAGCAGCCAAGATTGGGGGGAGGCCGGGGAGACCCAGTACTTC
TRBJ1-1,.,TRBV7-2,TRBD1,CASSLLGGSTEAFF,TGTGCCAGCAGCTTACTAGGGGGCTCCACTGAAGCTTTCTTT
TRBJ2-2,.,TRBV27,.,CASSFGSGVAGELFF,TGTGCCAGCAGTTTCGGAAGCGGAGTGGCCGGGGAGCTGTTTTTT
TRBJ1-1,.,TRBV9,.,CASSLKRDTGSNEAFF,TGTGCCAGCAGCCTAAAGCGGGACACTGGCTCCAATGAAGCTTTCTTT
TRBJ1-1,.,TRBV29-1,.,CSAVGGNTEAFF,TGCAGCGCCGTGGGGGGGAACACTGAAGCTTTCTTT